The next 11 T cell receptor beta chains were all read from a single sample in a study of T cell responses to AZD1222 COVID-19 vaccine. Repertoires were generated with immunoSEQ multiplex PCR, while TCRdb's copy carries only in-frame clones and drops some. The data show about 180,000 clones, 75% to 95% seen once. Sequencing used peripheral blood, obtained on day 0 of AZD1222 vaccination. The source is an adult in good health.

The V and J genes are TRBV7-2 and TRBJ1-3, with unresolved D. Per the germline V gene, CDR1 is SGHTA and CDR2 is FQGNSA. The CDR3 spans 14 residues. V lost 7 bases to trimming and J lost 1 base, with 11 bases between them. The chain's CDR3 is CASKSAVSGNTIYF. For the CDR3, the DNA is TGTGCCAGCAAAAGTGCGGTATCTGGAAACACCATATATTTT.

The gene calls are TRBV9 and TRBJ2-2, with 7 bases lining up with TRBD1. Germline CDR1 and CDR2: SGDLS and YYNGEE. The CDR3 spans 14 residues. Trimming took 9 bases from V and 7 from J; bases not matched to a gene: 12. The CDR3 reads CATSPGQYYGELFF. CDR3 DNA sequence: TGTGCCACCTCCCCGGGACAGTATTACGGGGAGCTGTTTTTT.

The V call is TRBV7-2, the J call TRBJ1-3; D ambiguous. V was clipped by 5 bases and J by 10 bases, with 12 bases between them. The CDR3 runs to 12 residues. Germline CDR1 SGHTA, CDR2 FQGNSA. The CDR3 DNA sequence: TGTGCCAGCAGCCAAGGTCTCTCGACCATATATTTT. This sequence encodes CASSQGLSTIYF.

V is TRBV2 and J is TRBJ2-3; 9 bases are shared with TRBD1. This CDR3 spans 17 amino acids. After removal of 0 bases from V and 4 bases from J, the junction contained 8 bases not matched to a gene. Per the germline V gene, CDR1 is SNHLY and CDR2 is FYNNEI. CDR3 residues: CASSEARGTGSADTQYF. DNA for the CDR3: TGTGCCAGCAGTGAAGCGCGGGGGACAGGGAGCGCAGATACGCAGTATTTT.

The chain carries TRBV11-2 and TRBJ2-2; D unclear. Germline lookup yields CDR1 SGHAT and CDR2 FQNNGV. Trimming removed 5 bases from V and 5 bases from J, with 9 bases in between. This CDR3 has 13 residues. CDR3 sequence reads: CASSPEVTGELFF. The CDR3 DNA reads TGTGCCAGCAGCCCAGAAGTGACCGGGGAGCTGTTTTTT. The complete variable domain, with remaining parts taken from reference TRBV11-2 and TRBJ2-2, reads EAGVAQSPRYKIIEKRQSVAFWCNPISGHATLYWYQQILGQGPKLLIQFQNNGVVDDSQLPKDRFSAERLKGVDSTLKIQPAKLEDSAVYLCASSPEVTGELFFGEGSRLTVL.

The chain employs TRBV18 and TRBJ2-7; no firm D call. Trimming removed 0 bases at V and 4 bases at J, with 7 bases between. The length of the CDR3 is 13 residues. Germline-derived CDR1 and CDR2 are KGHSH and LQKENI. CDR3 amino acids: CASSPPSKYEQYF. CDR3 bases: TGTGCCAGCTCACCACCTAGCAAATACGAGCAGTACTTC.

The rearrangement links TRBV6-6 to TRBJ1-4, with D perhaps TRBD1 (5 bases). This CDR3 contains 15 residues. V was pared by 4 bases and J by 6 bases, with 15 bases between. Germline V CDR1 and CDR2: MNHNY, SVGAGI (reference sequence). CDR3 nucleotides: TGTGCCAGCAGTTCCATGAGTAACAGGCATGAAAAACTGTTTTTT. Translation gives CASSSMSNRHEKLFF.

This chain connects TRBV7-8 to TRBJ1-6, with D perhaps TRBD1 (6 bases). Per the germline V gene, CDR1 is SGHVS and CDR2 is FQNEAQ. V lost 5 bases, J lost 8 bases, and 19 bases lay in between. The CDR3 totals 16 residues. This chain's CDR3 is CASSPVSGQSYSPLHF. Written as DNA, the CDR3 is TGTGCCAGCAGCCCAGTTTCCGGACAGTCTTATTCACCCCTCCACTTT. Full variable domain (remainder filled in from reference TRBV7-8 and TRBJ1-6): GAGVSQSPRYKVAKRGQDVALRCDPISGHVSLFWYQQALGQGPEFLTYFQNEAQLDKSGLPSDRFFAERPEGSVSTLKIQRTQQEDSAVYLCASSPVSGQSYSPLHFGNGTRLTVT.

The rearrangement uses TRBV28 and TRBJ1-1; weak D call: TRBD1 (6 bases). The ends were cut back, 4 bases at V and 1 base at J, with 10 bases in the middle. The germline V gene encodes CDR1 MDHEN and CDR2 SYDVKM. The CDR3 spans 14 residues. The CDR3 nucleotides read TGTGCCAGCAGTTACGGACAGCAGAACACTGAAGCTTTCTTT. Encoded protein: CASSYGQQNTEAFF.

In its sample, this clone was seen a few times. This rearrangement joins TRBV6-6 to TRBJ2-7, with 10 bases lining up with TRBD1. Germline lookup yields CDR1 MNHNY and CDR2 SVGAGI (reference sequence). V lost 5 bases, J lost 0 bases, and 13 bases stayed unmatched. This CDR3 contains 18 residues. The CDR3 nucleotides read TGTGCCAGCAGTCGTCTCGACAGGGGGCCCCACAACTCCTACGAGCAGTACTTC. This codes for CASSRLDRGPHNSYEQYF.

The count of this clone is one. The chain recombines TRBV28 with TRBJ2-5; TRBD2 agrees at 11 bases. Germline V gene data show CDR1 as MDHEN and CDR2 as SYDVKM. Trimming removed 2 bases from V and 4 bases from J; junction bases left unmatched: 3. The CDR3 spans 15 residues. CDR3 nucleotides: TGTGCCAGCAGTTTACTAGCGGGGGGCGGAGAGACCCAGTACTTC. Translation gives CASSLLAGGGETQYF.